This TCR beta chain was sequenced for a study of control samples from healthy donors and cancer patients. CDR3 length: 12 residues. Trimming took off 4 bases at V and 5 bases at J, with 9 bases between the two ends. The V gene's germline CDR1 is MDHEN and CDR2 SYDVKM. Produced via immunoSEQ multiplex PCR; TCRdb's table is partial and in-frame only. The data contain about 44,000 clones, about 89% of them singletons. This sequence was found in a woman aged 55-70 years with lung cancer. The sample was PBMCs. The chain carries TRBV28 and TRBJ2-7; TRBD1 might be the D (6 bases). DNA of the CDR3: TGTGCCAGCAGTTCAGGGGCTCACGAGCAGTACTTC. The encoded protein is CASSSGAHEQYF.